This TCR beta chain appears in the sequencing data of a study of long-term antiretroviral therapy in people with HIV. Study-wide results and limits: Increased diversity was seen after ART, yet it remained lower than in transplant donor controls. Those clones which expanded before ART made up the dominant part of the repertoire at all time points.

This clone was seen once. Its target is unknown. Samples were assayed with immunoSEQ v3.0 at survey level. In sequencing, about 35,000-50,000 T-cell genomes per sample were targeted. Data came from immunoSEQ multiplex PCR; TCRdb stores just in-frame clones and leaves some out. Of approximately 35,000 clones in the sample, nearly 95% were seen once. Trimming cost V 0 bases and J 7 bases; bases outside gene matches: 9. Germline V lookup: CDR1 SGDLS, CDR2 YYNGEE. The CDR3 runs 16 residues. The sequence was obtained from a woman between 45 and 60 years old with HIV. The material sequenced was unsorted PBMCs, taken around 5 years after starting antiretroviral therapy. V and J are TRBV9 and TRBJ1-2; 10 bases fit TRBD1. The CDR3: CASSVGQDRGNGGYTF. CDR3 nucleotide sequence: TGTGCCAGCAGCGTAGGTCAGGACAGGGGGAATGGTGGCTACACCTTC.